This T cell receptor beta chain was sequenced in a study of T cell responses to AZD1222 COVID-19 vaccine. Study overall: Both about-4-week and about-12-week second-dose recipients were combined. Whole-study results and caveats: Spike-specific TCR breadth and depth rose after two AZD1222 doses.

Germline assignment: CDR1 KGHDR and CDR2 SFDVKD. V lost 4 bases and J lost 3, with 9 bases in between. The CDR3 runs 14 residues. Measured with immunoSEQ multiplex PCR; TCRdb has only the in-frame clones, and not every one. In the table there are around 140,000 clones, about nine tenths of which are singletons. To note about this clone: Its antigen is unknown.

The sample here was peripheral blood, taken on day 0 of AZD1222 vaccination. This TCR came from an adult in good health. The genes are TRBV24-1 and TRBJ1-5, with D perhaps matching TRBD1 (6 bases). CDR3 in amino acids: CATSERTVNQPQHF. The DNA for the CDR3 is TGTGCCACCAGTGAAAGGACAGTCAATCAGCCCCAGCATTTT.